These 29 T cell receptor beta chains originate from one sample sequenced in a study of T cell clonality in common variable immunodeficiency. Study-wide results and caveats: In common variable immunodeficiency, TCR beta chains reportedly carried fewer deletions and N-nucleotide insertions.

These receptors are not linked to any known antigen. TCRdb keeps only in-frame clones here, not all; method: immunoSEQ multiplex PCR. Singletons are absent from the sample, which has more than 20,000 clones. Sequenced sample: peripheral blood mononuclear cells. The receptors were gathered from a human donor with common variable immunodeficiency.

With regard to this clone: A read error is possible here, since a much larger clone lies one base away. Additional DNA sequences in this sample encode the identical CDR3. The CDR3 DNA, read in part, is TGTGCCAGCAGTTTAAATTACAGGGGTACGGAGACC. Its protein is CASSLNYRGTET. The whole CDR3 protein reads CASSLNYRGTETQYF. The J gene is TRBJ2-5, the V gene TRBV6-2 or TRBV6-3; 7 bases are shared with TRBD1. The sequence runs out 3 residues before the end of the CDR3; the remainder is reconstructed from the germline J gene. The V gene's germline CDR1 is MNHEY and CDR2 SVGEGT. V trimming: 4 bases; J trimming: 5 bases; junction bases outside the gene matches: 10. The CDR3 spans 15 residues.

This clone was seen a few times. Coverage ceases 3 residues before the CDR3 finishes, and the germline J gene fills in the end. The V and J genes are TRBV6-1 and TRBJ1-5; D remains ambiguous. This CDR3 comprises 15 residues. Germline V lookup: CDR1 MNHNS, CDR2 SASEGT. V dropped 4 bases and J dropped 0 bases, with 10 bases sitting between them. The CDR3 sequence is CASSVDMTSNQPQHF. CDR3 DNA, as far as it was read: TGTGCCAGCAGTGTTGACATGACTAGCAATCAGCCC.

This clone came up many times. Read sequence stops 3 residues before the CDR3 end, and the germline J gene provides the missing end. The chain combines TRBV18 with TRBJ1-5; 10 bases fit TRBD1. The germline V gene encodes CDR1 KGHSH and CDR2 LQKENI. The ends lost 3 bases at V and 1 base at J; junction bases unmatched: 3. The CDR3 contains 16 residues. Partial CDR3 DNA: TGTGCCAGCTCACCGGGACAGGGGATGAGCAATCAGCCC. Translated: CASSPGQGMSNQP. The whole CDR3 sequence is CASSPGQGMSNQPQHF. The complete variable domain, with remaining parts taken from reference TRBV18 and TRBJ1-5, reads NAGVMQNPRHLVRRRGQEARLRCSPMKGHSHVYWYRQLPEEGLKFMVYLQKENIIDESGMPKERFSAEFPKEGPSILRIQQVVRGDSAAYFCASSPGQGMSNQPQHFGDGTRLSIL.

This clone was found many times. The read terminates 3 residues before the CDR3 end, so the remaining end is supplied by the germline J gene. The rearrangement uses TRBV5-6 and TRBJ2-5, with D possibly being TRBD2 (6 bases). The CDR3 loop spans 15 amino acids. V was pared by 4 bases and J by 1 base, with 14 bases between. Germline V gene sequence: CDR1 SGHDT, CDR2 YYEEEE. This CDR3 is CASSPAGGVQETQYF. The CDR3 DNA, read in part, is TGTGCCAGCAGCCCCGCAGGAGGGGTCCAAGAGACC. The variable domain in full, with the rest retrieved from reference TRBV5-6 and TRBJ2-5, is DAGVTQSPTHLIKTRGQQVTLRCSPKSGHDTVSWYQQALGQGPQFIFQYYEEEERQRGNFPDRFSGHQFPNYSSELNVNALLLGDSALYLCASSPAGGVQETQYFGPGTRLLVL.

This clone was observed a few times. The CDR3 end is not reached by the read, which stops 3 residues before it; the germline J gene fills it in. V usage is TRBV30 and J usage is TRBJ2-1; 12 nucleotides agree with TRBD2. Per the germline V gene, CDR1 is GTSNPN and CDR2 is SVGIG (reference sequence). The junction had 8 bases not matched to a gene; V was cut back by 8 bases and J by 3 bases. This CDR3 contains 15 residues. Here the CDR3 reads CAGKALAGGYNEQFF. The CDR3 bases that were read are TGTGCCGGGAAAGCACTAGCGGGGGGCTACAATGAG.

This clone was found many times. The CDR3 is cut off 3 residues early in the read; its end comes from the germline J gene. This chain uses TRBV6-2 or TRBV6-3 with TRBJ2-1; D might be TRBD2 (6 bases). Trimming took 6 bases from V and 9 from J, leaving 18 bases between them. Germline loops: CDR1 MNHEY, CDR2 SVGEGT. The length of the CDR3 is 14 residues. The chain's CDR3 is CASSNLGDGGEQFF. The sequenced part of the CDR3 DNA is TGTGCCAGCAGCAACCTAGGAGACGGGGGTGAG.

Many counts were recorded for this clone. Coverage ceases 3 residues before the CDR3 finishes, and the germline J gene fills in the end. The chain uses TRBV20-1 and TRBJ2-5; TRBD2 aligns across 12 bases. Losses at the gene ends were 6 bases for V and 5 bases for J; bases not matched to a gene: 16. Germline V gives CDR1 DFQATT, CDR2 SNEGSKA (reference sequence). The CDR3 covers 17 residues. Here the CDR3 reads CSASRIRLAGEWETQYF. The sequenced part of the CDR3 DNA is TGCAGTGCGAGCCGAATCCGACTAGCGGGGGAGTGGGAGACC.

In this sample, this clone turned up many times. With the read ending 3 residues before the CDR3 end, the germline J gene is used to fill in that end. The chain employs TRBV29-1 and TRBJ2-6, with 8 bases fitting TRBD1. V shed 5 bases and J 0 bases; nucleotides not matched to a gene: 9. Per the germline V gene, CDR1 is SQVTM and CDR2 is ANQGSEA. This CDR3 contains 17 residues. The CDR3 is CSVQGQGYYSGANVLTF. Incomplete CDR3 DNA: TGCAGCGTTCAAGGACAGGGATACTACTCTGGGGCCAACGTC.

There are many counts of this clone. The sequenced fragment ends 3 residues before the CDR3 boundary, so the rest is inferred from the germline J gene. The chain uses TRBV6-2 or TRBV6-3 and TRBJ2-2, with 8 bases identical to TRBD2. The ends lost 3 bases at V and 1 base at J; junction bases unmatched: 4. The CDR3 extends over 16 amino acids. From germline, CDR1 is MNHEY and CDR2 SVGEGT. The sequenced CDR3 bases are TGTGCCAGCAGTTATCGTCTAGCGGGGAACACCGGGGAG. Translation: CASSYRLAGNTGE. In full, the CDR3 reads CASSYRLAGNTGELFF.

With respect to this clone: Read sequence stops 3 residues before the CDR3 end, and the germline J gene provides the missing end. The V and J genes are TRBV6-2 or TRBV6-3 and TRBJ2-5; possibly TRBD1 or TRBD2 for D (5 bases each). The germline V and J ends were trimmed by 2 bases and 5 bases, with 21 bases remaining between them. The CDR3 consists of 17 residues. Germline CDR1 is MNHEY and CDR2 is SVGEGT. The CDR3 region is CASSYSQGARYGETQYF. CDR3 DNA (partial): TGTGCCAGCAGTTACAGCCAGGGAGCTAGGTACGGGGAGACC.

Regarding this clone: Coverage ceases 3 residues before the CDR3 finishes, and the germline J gene fills in the end. This sequence joins TRBV13 and TRBJ2-7; 9 positions agree with TRBD2. Germline CDR1 and CDR2: PRHDT and FYEKMQ (reference sequence). V shed 0 bases and J 5 bases; nucleotides not matched to a gene: 11. This CDR3 spans 17 amino acids. CDR3 in amino acids: CASSLGGTSLGEHEQYF. The sequenced part of the CDR3 DNA is TGTGCCAGCAGCTTAGGTGGGACTAGCTTGGGGGAACACGAG.

With regard to this clone: Sequencing ends 3 residues short of the CDR3 end; the germline J gene provides the rest. The J gene is TRBJ1-5, the V gene TRBV7-2; D may be TRBD1 (6 bases). Trimming removed 6 bases from V and 2 bases from J, with 8 bases in between. CDR1 and CDR2 (germline): SGHTA, FQGNSA. This CDR3 has 13 amino acids. CDR3 protein: CASRRQGNQPQHF. Incomplete CDR3 DNA: TGTGCCAGCAGGAGACAGGGCAATCAGCCC.

This clone was seen at least ten times. The CDR3 extends 3 residues past the end of the read, so its final part is completed from the germline J gene. V and J are TRBV29-1 and TRBJ2-3, with 7 bases identical to TRBD1. The CDR3 is made up of 16 amino acids. Germline V gives CDR1 SQVTM, CDR2 ANQGSEA. J was trimmed by 4 bases and V by 8 bases; bases with no gene match: 18. Partial CDR3 DNA: TGCAGCCATCACCCCAGAACAGGGGAGCCCCCAGATACG. Its protein product is CSHHPRTGEPPDT. The full CDR3 protein reads CSHHPRTGEPPDTQYF.

This clone was seen at least ten times. From the germline J gene comes the end of the CDR3, since the read stops 3 residues before it. V and J are TRBV2 and TRBJ2-1, with a weak D call TRBD2 (6 bases). Germline V gives CDR1 SNHLY, CDR2 FYNNEI. V lost 5 bases and J lost 5, with 22 bases in between. The CDR3 is made up of 17 amino acids. CDR3 amino acids: CASSPLWGVAENNEQFF. CDR3 bases read: TGTGCCAGCAGTCCATTATGGGGGGTAGCGGAAAACAATGAG.

This clone occurred many times. Read data end 3 residues before the CDR3 end; the end is taken from the germline J gene. The chain has TRBV12-3 or TRBV12-4 and TRBJ1-3, with 7 positions matching TRBD1. V trimming: 3 bases; J trimming: 4 bases; junction bases outside the gene matches: 6. The CDR3 is 15 amino acids. The CDR3 spells CASSFGRGMGNTIYF. The covered CDR3 bases are TGTGCCAGCAGTTTTGGCAGGGGGATGGGAAACACC.

This clone came up many times. The read gets to within 3 residues of the CDR3 end, and the germline J gene fills in the rest. The chain has TRBV30 and TRBJ1-2; D may be TRBD1 (6 bases). The CDR3 runs to 12 residues. Germline-derived CDR1 and CDR2 are GTSNPN and SVGIG (reference sequence). The CDR3 is CAWSVQGRGYTF. The CDR3 DNA, read in part, is TGTGCCTGGAGTGTACAGGGCAGGGGC.

As to this clone: Read sequence stops 3 residues before the CDR3 end, and the germline J gene provides the missing end. The chain recombines TRBV6-2 or TRBV6-3 with TRBJ2-3; the match to TRBD2 covers 10 bases. The CDR3 runs to 16 residues. V lost 5 bases and J lost 1; bases outside the gene matches: 6. CDR1 and CDR2 from the germline V gene are MNHEY and SVGEGT. This CDR3 is CASSPLAGEGTDTQYF. CDR3 DNA (partial): TGTGCCAGCAGTCCCCTAGCGGGAGAGGGCACAGATACG.

About this clone: Read coverage stops 3 residues before the CDR3 terminus; the germline J gene supplies the remainder. The V and J genes are TRBV20-1 and TRBJ2-5; perhaps TRBD1 as D (6 bases). CDR1 is DFQATT and CDR2 is SNEGSKA in the germline V gene (reference sequence). The CDR3 sequence is 13 residues long. The ends were cut back, 3 bases at V and 5 bases at J, with 13 bases in the middle. CDR3 amino acids: CSARRGTGETQYF. CDR3 bases read: TGCAGTGCTAGGAGGGGGACGGGGGAGACC.

Only a few counts were recorded for this clone. The read ends 3 residues early relative to the CDR3; the germline J gene fills the gap. V is TRBV30 and J is TRBJ1-3; 9 positions agree with TRBD1. J was trimmed by 8 bases and V by 3 bases; bases with no gene match: 5. This CDR3 contains 13 residues. Germline assignment: CDR1 GTSNPN and CDR2 SVGIG (reference sequence). CDR3 DNA (partial): TGTGCCTGGAGGGACAGGGGCAGAGACACC. This encodes CAWRDRGRDT. In full, the CDR3 is CAWRDRGRDTIYF.

This clone has more than one count but fewer than ten. The DNA read from the CDR3 is TGTGCCAGCAGCTCGGGACTAGCGGGCACAGATACG. Translated: CASSSGLAGTDT. The whole CDR3 protein is CASSSGLAGTDTQYF. This rearrangement joins TRBV6-2 or TRBV6-3 to TRBJ2-3; 11 bases align to TRBD2. The DNA ends 3 residues before the CDR3 does, and the rest of the CDR3 is filled in from the germline J gene. Germline trimming cut 6 bases from V and 1 base from J; bases unmatched to any gene: 3. CDR3 length equals 15 residues. Germline CDR1 MNHEY, CDR2 SVGEGT.

The table lists this clone with many counts. Read sequence stops 3 residues before the CDR3 end, and the germline J gene provides the missing end. The chain joins TRBV7-3 to TRBJ2-3; TRBD1 aligns across 9 bases. The length of the CDR3 is 16 residues. The germline V gene has CDR1 SGHTA and CDR2 FQGTGA. The CDR3: CASSPRTGVARAPQYF. CDR3 bases read: TGTGCCAGCAGCCCACGGACAGGGGTCGCTAGGGCGCCG.

The sample holds many counts of this clone. The CDR3 is cut off 3 residues early in the read; its end comes from the germline J gene. The genes are TRBV2 and TRBJ1-2; no clear D. V dropped 9 bases and J dropped 1 base, with 12 bases sitting between them. The CDR3 consists of 13 residues. CDR1 and CDR2 (germline): SNHLY, FYNNEI. Partial CDR3 DNA: TGTGCCAGTGTACTAAGTTATAACTATGGC. The encoded protein is CASVLSYNYG. The whole CDR3 protein is CASVLSYNYGYTF.

This clone was found many times. The CDR3 extends 3 residues past the end of the read, so its final part is completed from the germline J gene. This chain uses TRBV30 with TRBJ2-7, with 8 bases matching TRBD2. CDR3 size: 13 residues. From germline, CDR1 is GTSNPN and CDR2 SVGIG (reference sequence). With V trimmed by 3 bases and J by 1 base, 2 bases remained unmatched. The CDR3 bases that were read are TGTGCCTGGAGGACGGGGGGGTCCTACGAG. Amino acids: CAWRTGGSYE. In full, the CDR3 reads CAWRTGGSYEQYF.

This clone was recorded many times. Coverage ceases 3 residues before the CDR3 finishes, and the germline J gene fills in the end. The chain links TRBV5-1 to TRBJ1-1; 8 bases are shared with TRBD1. There are 14 residues in the CDR3. V dropped 3 bases and J dropped 7; count of bases not matched to a gene: 8. Germline CDR1 and CDR2: SGHRS and YFSETQ. CDR3 region: CASSSTGGLGEAFF. CDR3 DNA, as far as it was read: TGCGCCAGCAGCTCCACAGGGGGATTAGGTGAA.

This clone was picked up many times. The read ends 3 residues shy of where the CDR3 ends; the end is completed using the germline J gene. The chain combines TRBV18 with TRBJ1-2; D might be TRBD1 (5 bases). With 5 bases removed from V and 5 bases from J, the gap between germline ends came to 21 bases. The CDR3 runs 16 residues. The germline CDR1 and CDR2 sequences are KGHSH and LQKENI. CDR3 loop: CASSIGGGTPTYGYTF. The CDR3 DNA, read in part, is TGTGCCAGCTCAATCGGGGGAGGCACCCCCACATATGGC.

This clone was seen a few times. The read is 3 residues too short to cover the CDR3 end, so that end is filled in from the germline J gene. V is TRBV7-2 and J is TRBJ2-6; no reliable D call. In germline, CDR1 is SGHTA, CDR2 FQGNSA. This CDR3 has 13 residues. The V and J ends lost 2 bases and 6 bases respectively, with 5 bases between them. The CDR3 sequence: CASSLQQANVLTF. The CDR3 bases that were read are TGTGCCAGCAGCTTACAACAGGCCAACGTC. Supplemented by reference TRBV7-2 and TRBJ2-6, the full variable domain reads GAGVSQSPSNKVTEKGKDVELRCDPISGHTALYWYRQSLGQGLEFLIYFQGNSAPDKSGLPSDRFSAERTGGSVSTLTIQRTQQEDSAVYLCASSLQQANVLTFGAGSRLTVL.

This clone was observed a few times. The read terminates 3 residues ahead of where the CDR3 ends, so the germline J gene completes it. The chain carries TRBV30 and TRBJ1-5, with 8 bases matching TRBD1. Germline V gives CDR1 GTSNPN, CDR2 SVGIG (reference sequence). Trimming took 3 bases from V and 6 from J; bases not matched to a gene: 10. There are 15 residues in the CDR3. The chain's CDR3 is CAWSSQGEDGQPQHF. The part of the CDR3 DNA that was read is TGTGCCTGGAGCTCACAGGGGGAGGACGGTCAGCCC.

This clone was found many times. Read coverage stops 3 residues before the CDR3 terminus; the germline J gene supplies the remainder. This rearrangement joins TRBV7-2 to TRBJ2-1; TRBD1 might be the D (6 bases). The germline V and J ends were trimmed by 4 bases and 6 bases, with 16 bases remaining between them. CDR3 length equals 15 residues. The germline V gene encodes CDR1 SGHTA and CDR2 FQGNSA. The covered CDR3 bases are TGTGCCAGCAGCTCTGACAGGTTGAGGGGCAATGAG. Translated: CASSSDRLRGNE. The whole CDR3 region reads CASSSDRLRGNEQFF.

The sample holds many counts of this clone. The read terminates 3 residues ahead of where the CDR3 ends, so the germline J gene completes it. The V call is TRBV6-4, the J call TRBJ1-2; 7 bases are a match to TRBD1. The CDR3 runs 14 residues. From germline, CDR1 is MRHNA and CDR2 SNTAGT. J lost 4 bases, V lost 0 bases, and 2 bases had no gene match. CDR3 bases read: TGTGCCAGCAGTGACTCTCCAGGGGGCTATGGC. It yields the protein CASSDSPGGYG. In full, the CDR3 is CASSDSPGGYGYTF.